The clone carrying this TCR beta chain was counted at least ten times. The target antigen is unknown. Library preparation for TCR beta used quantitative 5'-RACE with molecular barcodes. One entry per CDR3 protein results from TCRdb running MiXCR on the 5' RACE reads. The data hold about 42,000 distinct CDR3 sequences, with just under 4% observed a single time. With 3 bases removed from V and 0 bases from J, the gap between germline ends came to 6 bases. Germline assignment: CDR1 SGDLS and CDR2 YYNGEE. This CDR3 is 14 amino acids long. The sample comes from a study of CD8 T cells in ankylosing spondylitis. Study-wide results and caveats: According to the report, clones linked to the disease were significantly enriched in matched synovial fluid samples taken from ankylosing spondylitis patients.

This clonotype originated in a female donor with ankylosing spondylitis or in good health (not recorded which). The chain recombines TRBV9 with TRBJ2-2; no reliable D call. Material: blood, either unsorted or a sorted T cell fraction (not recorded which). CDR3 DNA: TGTGCCAGCAGCGGCATAACGAACACCGGGGAGCTGTTTTTT. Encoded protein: CASSGITNTGELFF.